This is a list of T cell receptor beta chains from one sample in a study of blood T cell repertoires in COVID-19. The data were produced by immunoSEQ multiplex PCR, yet TCRdb's version contains in-frame clones alone and is incomplete. Among under 200,000 clones, approximately 86% were seen once, and the ten largest hold roughly 8%. Specimen: peripheral blood. The receptors stem from a man in his 60s with acute or convalescent COVID-19. Both conserved end residues are part of each CDR3. A D gene is named only where the DNA matches it firmly. Clone sizes are given selectively: once, few, many, or a class where the clone is expanded.

TRBJ1-1	NA	once	TRBV20-1	TGCAGTGCCCAGACAGGTGAAGCTTTCTTT	CSAQTGEAFF
TRBJ1-5	TRBD1	many	TRBV7-2	TGTGCCAGCAGCGCAGACAGGGATCAGCCCCAGCATTTT	CASSADRDQPQHF
TRBJ2-7	NA	NA	TRBV28	TGTGCCAGCAGTCGACAGCACGAGCAGTACTTC	CASSRQHEQYF
TRBJ2-3	NA	NA	TRBV18	TGTGCCAGCTCACCAAGACGCCTAGCGACCGCCTTAGGCACAGATACGCAGTATTTT	CASSPRRLATALGTDTQYF
TRBJ1-2	TRBD1	NA	TRBV28	TGTGCCAGCAGTTTATTCCGGGACAGGGTTGACTACACCTTC	CASSLFRDRVDYTF
TRBJ2-1	NA	NA	TRBV2	TGTGCCAGCAGTGCCCGGGACTCTTCCTACAATGAGCAGTTCTTC	CASSARDSSYNEQFF
TRBJ2-5	NA	NA	TRBV14	TGTGCCAGCAGCCCTAGACCGAGTTCGTGGACCCAGTACTTC	CASSPRPSSWTQYF
TRBJ1-2	NA	NA	TRBV5-8	TGTGCCAGCAGCTCCACGAGCATCTATGGCTACACCTTC	CASSSTSIYGYTF
TRBJ1-1	NA	NA	TRBV5-1	TGCGCCAGCAGCTTGGCAGGGAACACTGAAGCTTTCTTT	CASSLAGNTEAFF
TRBJ2-1	TRBD2	once	TRBV4-1	TGCGCCAGCAGCCACTACAGACTAGCGGGAGGGCGGTACAATGAGCAGTTCTTC	CASSHYRLAGGRYNEQFF
TRBJ2-5	TRBD2	NA	TRBV5-4	TGTGCCAGCAGCACCCCCGGACTAGCTGTTACCCAGTACTTC	CASSTPGLAVTQYF
TRBJ1-6	NA	NA	TRBV30	TGTGCCTGGAGTGGGGGCGACAGAGATTCACCCCTCCACTTT	CAWSGGDRDSPLHF
TRBJ2-3	TRBD2	NA	TRBV3-1/TRBV3-2	TGTGCCAGCAGCCTTGGACTAGCGGGTAGCACAGATACGCAGTATTTT	CASSLGLAGSTDTQYF
TRBJ2-1	TRBD2	NA	TRBV9	TGTGCCAGCAGCGTAGCTAGCGGATACAATGAGCAGTTCTTC	CASSVASGYNEQFF
TRBJ2-3	NA	NA	TRBV30	TGTGCCTGTTCGGAGCGGATTACAGATACGCAGTATTTT	CACSERITDTQYF
TRBJ2-1	TRBD2	NA	TRBV11-2	TGTGCCAGCAGCTTAGGTGCTAGCGGGGGTAAGTTCTTC	CASSLGASGGKFF
TRBJ2-1	NA	NA	TRBV7-9	TGTGCCAGCAGCTTAGGAGGCTCGCACAATGAGCAGTTCTTC	CASSLGGSHNEQFF
TRBJ2-3	TRBD2	NA	TRBV5-8	TGTGCCAGCAGCTTTGTAGCGGGAGGGCAAGATACGCAGTATTTT	CASSFVAGGQDTQYF